This T cell receptor (beta chain) stems from a study of T-cell reconstitution after alpha-beta-depleted transplantation in children. V gave up 1 base and J gave up 2 bases, with 14 bases separating them. CDR1 and CDR2 (germline): SEHNR, FQNEAQ (reference sequence). The CDR3 is made up of 16 amino acids. TCRbeta library construction was performed incorporating unique molecular identifiers. Via MiXCR, TCRdb re-called the PCR reads, giving one row per CDR3 protein. The data show around 250,000 distinct CDR3 sequences, 9.9% seen once. Sequenced material: PBMCs from the stem cell graft donor, taken from the stem cell graft. The V gene is TRBV7-9, the J gene TRBJ2-5; TRBD1 is a possible D gene (6 bases). This clonotype was sampled from a human donor who donated a stem cell graft to a child with SCID. The CDR3 nucleotides read TGTGCCAGCAGCTTAGTGGGGGCAGGGCAGCAAGAGACCCAGTACTTC. Translation gives CASSLVGAGQQETQYF.